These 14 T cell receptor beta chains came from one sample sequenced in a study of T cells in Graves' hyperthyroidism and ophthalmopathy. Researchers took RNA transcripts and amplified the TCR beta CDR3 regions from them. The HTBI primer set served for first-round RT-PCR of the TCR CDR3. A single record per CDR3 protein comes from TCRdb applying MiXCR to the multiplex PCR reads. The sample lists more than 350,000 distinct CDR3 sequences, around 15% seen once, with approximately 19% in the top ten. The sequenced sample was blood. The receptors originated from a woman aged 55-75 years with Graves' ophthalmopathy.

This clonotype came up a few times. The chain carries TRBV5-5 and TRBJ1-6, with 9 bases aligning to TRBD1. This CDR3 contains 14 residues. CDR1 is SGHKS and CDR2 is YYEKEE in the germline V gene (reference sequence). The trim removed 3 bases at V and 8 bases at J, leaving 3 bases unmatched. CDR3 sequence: CASSYRQGDSPLHF. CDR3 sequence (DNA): TGTGCCAGCAGCTACCGACAGGGGGATTCACCCCTCCACTTT.

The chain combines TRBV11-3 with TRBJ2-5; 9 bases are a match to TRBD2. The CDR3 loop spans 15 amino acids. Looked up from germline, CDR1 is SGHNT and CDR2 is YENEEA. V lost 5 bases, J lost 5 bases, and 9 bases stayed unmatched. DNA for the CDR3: TGTGCCAGCAGCCCCAATAGCGGGAGTGGGGAGACCCAGTACTTC. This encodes CASSPNSGSGETQYF.

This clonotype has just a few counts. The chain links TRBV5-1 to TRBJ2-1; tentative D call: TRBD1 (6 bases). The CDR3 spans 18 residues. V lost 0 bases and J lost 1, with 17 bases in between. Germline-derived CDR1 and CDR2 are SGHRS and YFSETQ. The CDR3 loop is CASSLGPQGPSSYNEQFF. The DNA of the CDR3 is TGCGCCAGCAGCTTGGGTCCACAGGGTCCCTCGTCCTACAATGAGCAGTTCTTC.

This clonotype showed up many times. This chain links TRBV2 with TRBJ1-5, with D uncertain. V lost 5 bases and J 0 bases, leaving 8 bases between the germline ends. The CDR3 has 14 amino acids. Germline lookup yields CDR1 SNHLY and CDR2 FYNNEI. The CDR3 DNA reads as TGTGCCAGCAGTCAACTAACTAGCAATCAGCCCCAGCATTTT. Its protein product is CASSQLTSNQPQHF. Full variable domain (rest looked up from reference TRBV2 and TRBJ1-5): EPEVTQTPSHQVTQMGQEVILRCVPISNHLYFYWYRQILGQKVEFLVSFYNNEISEKSEIFDDQFSVERPDGSNFTLKIRSTKLEDSAMYFCASSQLTSNQPQHFGDGTRLSIL.

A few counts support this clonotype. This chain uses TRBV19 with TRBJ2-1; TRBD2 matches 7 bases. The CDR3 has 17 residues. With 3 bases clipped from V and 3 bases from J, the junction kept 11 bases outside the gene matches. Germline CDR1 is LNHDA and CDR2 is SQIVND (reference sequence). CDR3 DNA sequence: TGTGCCAGTAGTATCCCCCCCGCGGGAGTACGCTACAATGAGCAGTTCTTC. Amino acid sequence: CASSIPPAGVRYNEQFF. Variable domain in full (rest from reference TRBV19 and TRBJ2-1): DGGITQSPKYLFRKEGQNVTLSCEQNLNHDAMYWYRQDPGQGLRLIYYSQIVNDFQKGDIAEGYSVSREKKESFPLTVTSAQKNPTAFYLCASSIPPAGVRYNEQFFGPGTRLTVL.

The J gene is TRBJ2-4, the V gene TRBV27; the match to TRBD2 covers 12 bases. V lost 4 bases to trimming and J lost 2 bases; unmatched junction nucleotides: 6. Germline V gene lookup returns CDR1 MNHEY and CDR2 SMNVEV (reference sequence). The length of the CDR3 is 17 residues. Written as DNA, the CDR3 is TGTGCCAGCAGTTCAAGACTAGCGGGAGTGCCCAAAAACATTCAGTACTTC. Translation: CASSSRLAGVPKNIQYF.

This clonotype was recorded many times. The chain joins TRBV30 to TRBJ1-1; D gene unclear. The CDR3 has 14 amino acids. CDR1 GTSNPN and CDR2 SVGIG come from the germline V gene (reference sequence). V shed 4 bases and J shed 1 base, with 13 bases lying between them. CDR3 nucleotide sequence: TGTGCCTGGAAGGACTCGCCAGCGAACACTGAAGCTTTCTTT. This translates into CAWKDSPANTEAFF.

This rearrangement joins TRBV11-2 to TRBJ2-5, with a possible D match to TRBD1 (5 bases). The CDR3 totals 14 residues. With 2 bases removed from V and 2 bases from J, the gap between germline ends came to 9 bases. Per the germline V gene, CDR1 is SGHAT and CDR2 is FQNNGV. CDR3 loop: CASSLRGSQETQYF. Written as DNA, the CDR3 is TGTGCCAGCAGCTTAAGGGGATCACAAGAGACCCAGTACTTC.

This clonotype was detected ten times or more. The CDR3 bases are TGTGCCAGCAGTTCGGGGAGGGGGGAGACCCAGTACTTC. Protein product: CASSSGRGETQYF. The chain uses TRBV28 and TRBJ2-5; perhaps TRBD2 as D (7 bases). Germline CDR1 MDHEN, CDR2 SYDVKM. With 4 bases removed from V and 5 bases from J, the gap between germline ends came to 11 bases. This CDR3 contains 13 residues.

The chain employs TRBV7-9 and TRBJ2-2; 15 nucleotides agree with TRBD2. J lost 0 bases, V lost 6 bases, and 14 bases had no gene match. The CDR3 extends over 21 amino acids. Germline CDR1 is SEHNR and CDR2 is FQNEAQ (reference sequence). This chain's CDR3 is CASRPGLAGGPVRANTGELFF. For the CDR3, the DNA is TGTGCCAGCAGACCCGGACTAGCGGGAGGGCCGGTCCGAGCGAACACCGGGGAGCTGTTTTTT. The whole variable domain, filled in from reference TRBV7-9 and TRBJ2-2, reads DTGVSQNPRHKITKRGQNVTFRCDPISEHNRLYWYRQTLGQGPEFLTYFQNEAQLEKSRLLSDRFSAERPKGSFSTLEIQRTEQGDSAMYLCASRPGLAGGPVRANTGELFFGEGSRLTVL.

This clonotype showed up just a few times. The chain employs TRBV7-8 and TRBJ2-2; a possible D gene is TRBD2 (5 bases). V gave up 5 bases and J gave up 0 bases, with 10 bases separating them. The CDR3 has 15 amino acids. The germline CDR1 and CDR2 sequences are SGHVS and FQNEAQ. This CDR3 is CASSPRRANTGELFF. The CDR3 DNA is TGTGCCAGCAGCCCTCGGCGGGCGAACACCGGGGAGCTGTTTTTT.

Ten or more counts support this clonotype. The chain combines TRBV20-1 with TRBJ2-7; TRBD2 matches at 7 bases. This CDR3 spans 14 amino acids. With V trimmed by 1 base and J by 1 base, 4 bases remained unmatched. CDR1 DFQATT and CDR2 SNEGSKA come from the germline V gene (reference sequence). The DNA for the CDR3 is TGCAGTGCTAGAGCAACTAGCGAGTCCTACGAGCAGTACTTC. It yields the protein CSARATSESYEQYF.

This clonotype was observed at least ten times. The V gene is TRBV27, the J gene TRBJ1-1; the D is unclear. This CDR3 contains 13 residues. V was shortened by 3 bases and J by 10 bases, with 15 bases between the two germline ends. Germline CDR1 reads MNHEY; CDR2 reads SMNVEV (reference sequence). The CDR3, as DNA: TGTGCCAGCAGTTTTTCGGGTCTAGGCGGAGCTTTCTTT. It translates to CASSFSGLGGAFF.

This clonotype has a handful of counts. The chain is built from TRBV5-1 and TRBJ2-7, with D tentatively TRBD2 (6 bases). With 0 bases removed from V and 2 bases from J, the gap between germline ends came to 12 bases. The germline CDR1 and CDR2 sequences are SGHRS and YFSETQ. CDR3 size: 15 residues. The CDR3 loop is CASSLVGSGAYEQYF. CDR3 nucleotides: TGCGCCAGCAGCTTGGTGGGTAGCGGAGCCTACGAGCAGTACTTC.